Below, 16 T cell receptor beta chains from the same sample are listed, as sequenced in a study of T cells in Graves' hyperthyroidism and ophthalmopathy. The source material, RNA transcripts, was used to amplify TCR beta CDR3 regions. First-round RT-PCR targeting the TCR CDR3 was performed with the HTBI primer set. TCRdb re-derived calls from the multiplex PCR reads in MiXCR, one entry per CDR3 protein. The table records more than 550,000 distinct CDR3 sequences, 18% of them present only once. Sequences were obtained from blood. The source of these receptors is a woman aged 50 to 60 with Graves' hyperthyroidism that later progressed to Graves' ophthalmopathy.

This clonotype has just a few counts. The genes are TRBV19 and TRBJ1-2, with D maybe TRBD1 (6 bases). The germline V and J ends were trimmed by 5 bases and 8 bases, with 12 bases remaining between them. CDR1 is LNHDA, CDR2 SQIVND, per germline (reference sequence). The CDR3 runs to 12 residues. DNA of the CDR3: TGTGCCAGTAGTGATGGACAGTCCGGCTACACCTTC. Its protein is CASSDGQSGYTF.

This clonotype was seen only a few times. Relative to the germline gene, one junction end is altered; a read error may explain this. V and J are TRBV4-1 and TRBJ2-5; D not certain. The CDR3 length is 12 residues. The V gene's germline CDR1 is MGHRA and CDR2 YSYEKL. CDR3 loop: CASSQVIGPKHF. Here the CDR3 DNA reads TGCGCCAGCAGCCAAGTCATCGGACCCAAGCACTTC.

V gene TRBV9 combines with J gene TRBJ2-4, with D perhaps matching TRBD1 (6 bases). There are 15 residues in the CDR3. Germline CDR1 is SGDLS and CDR2 is YYNGEE. V dropped 3 bases and J dropped 0 bases, with 10 bases sitting between them. The CDR3: CASSEDSRAKNIQYF. The CDR3, as DNA: TGTGCCAGCAGCGAGGACAGCCGAGCCAAAAACATTCAGTACTTC.

The chain employs TRBV12-5 and TRBJ2-1, with TRBD2 matching over 11 bases. This CDR3 comprises 18 residues. Germline V gives CDR1 LGHNT, CDR2 FRNRAP. V was clipped by 3 bases and J by 1 base; unmatched bases: 8. CDR3 in amino acids: CASGLGYASGGSYNEQFF. Written as DNA, the CDR3 is TGTGCTAGTGGTTTAGGTTATGCTAGCGGGGGGTCCTACAATGAGCAGTTCTTC.

This clonotype was detected a few times. The chain uses TRBV5-4 and TRBJ1-2; D perhaps matches TRBD1 (5 bases). CDR3 size: 14 residues. CDR1 and CDR2 (germline): SGHNT, YYREEE (reference sequence). The V end lost 4 bases, the J end lost 4 bases, and 14 bases lay between the germline ends. DNA of the CDR3: TGTGCCAGCAGCGTAAAGACAGTATCCTATGGCTACACCTTC. Its protein product is CASSVKTVSYGYTF.

This clonotype was counted ten times or more. The chain couples TRBV30 to TRBJ1-1; D call uncertain. The CDR3 sequence is 10 residues long. Trimming pared 3 bases from V and 5 bases from J, leaving 4 bases between. Germline CDR1 GTSNPN, CDR2 SVGIG (reference sequence). This CDR3 is CAWRSTEAFF. The CDR3 nucleotides are TGTGCCTGGAGAAGTACTGAAGCTTTCTTT. The whole variable domain, remainder taken from reference TRBV30 and TRBJ1-1, is SQTIHQWPATLVQPVGSPLSLECTVEGTSNPNLYWYRQAAGRGLQLLFYSVGIGQISSEVPQNLSASRPQDRQFILSSKKLLLSDSGFYLCAWRSTEAFFGQGTRLTVV.

This clonotype came up a few times. The chain couples TRBV3-1 to TRBJ2-2; 10 nucleotides line up with TRBD2. Germline V gene sequence: CDR1 LGHDT, CDR2 YNNKEL (reference sequence). The J segment lost 0 bases and the V segment lost 3 bases, leaving 4 bases of the junction unmatched. CDR3 length: 17 residues. The CDR3 nucleotides read TGTGCCAGCAGCCAGACAACTAGCGGGACGAACACCGGGGAGCTGTTTTTT. It encodes CASSQTTSGTNTGELFF. Supplemented by reference TRBV3-1 and TRBJ2-2, the full variable domain reads DTAVSQTPKYLVTQMGNDKSIKCEQNLGHDTMYWYKQDSKKFLKIMFSYNNKELIINETVPNRFSPKSPDKAHLNLHINSLELGDSAVYFCASSQTTSGTNTGELFFGEGSRLTVL.

This clonotype was detected a few times. The chain uses TRBV20-1 and TRBJ2-3; 9 nucleotides match TRBD2. V was pared by 1 base and J by 4 bases, with 6 bases of the junction left unmatched. CDR1 is DFQATT and CDR2 is SNEGSKA in the germline V gene (reference sequence). CDR3 size: 15 residues. CDR3 DNA: TGCAGTGCTAGAGGTGGAGCGGGGGGTGCAGATACGCAGTATTTT. As protein: CSARGGAGGADTQYF.

Many counts were recorded for this clonotype. J is TRBJ2-3 and V is TRBV20-1; D may be TRBD2 (5 bases). In germline, CDR1 is DFQATT, CDR2 SNEGSKA (reference sequence). The CDR3 runs to 12 residues. The V end was cut by 6 bases, the J end by 3 bases, with 10 bases between. CDR3 in DNA: TGCAGTGCACCGGAGGTGACAGATACGCAGTATTTT. It encodes CSAPEVTDTQYF.

In its sample, this clonotype was seen a few times. This chain joins TRBV27 and TRBJ1-2; TRBD1 agrees at 8 bases. V lost 7 bases to trimming and J lost 6 bases; unmatched junction nucleotides: 7. CDR3 size: 13 residues. Germline CDR1 and CDR2: MNHEY and SMNVEV (reference sequence). Written as DNA, the CDR3 is TGTGCCAGCACCTCGACAGGGGCTAATGGCTACACCTTC. It specifies CASTSTGANGYTF.

J is TRBJ2-2 and V is TRBV7-8, with TRBD2 matching over 10 bases. Germline loops: CDR1 SGHVS, CDR2 FQNEAQ. V lost 1 base to trimming and J lost 2 bases; unmatched junction nucleotides: 4. The CDR3 is 17 residues long. Written as DNA, the CDR3 is TGTGCCAGCAGCTTAGGAGCGGGGGGGCCTAACACCGGGGAGCTGTTTTTT. Encoded protein: CASSLGAGGPNTGELFF.

The chain is built from TRBV7-8 and TRBJ2-7, with D perhaps TRBD2 (5 bases). Germline V gives CDR1 SGHVS, CDR2 FQNEAQ. Between the trimmed V and J ends, which lost 1 base and 2 bases, there was a span of 15 bases. The CDR3 totals 16 residues. In DNA, the CDR3 is TGTGCCAGCAGCTTAGGGGGAACTAGTGCCCCCTACGAGCAGTACTTC. Encoded protein: CASSLGGTSAPYEQYF.

Ten or more counts support this clonotype. This chain uses TRBV6-1 with TRBJ1-2; 9 bases fit TRBD1. The CDR3 extends over 15 amino acids. V trimming: 7 bases; J trimming: 4 bases; junction bases outside the gene matches: 10. CDR1 and CDR2 (germline): MNHNS, SASEGT. For the CDR3, the DNA is TGTGCCAGCAAGAGGGGGGACAGGGACCTCTATGGCTACACCTTC. Its translation is CASKRGDRDLYGYTF.

The chain employs TRBV9 and TRBJ2-1, with D uncertain. Germline V gene data show CDR1 as SGDLS and CDR2 as YYNGEE. The CDR3 loop spans 14 amino acids. Deletions cut 3 bases from V and 3 bases from J, with 10 bases between. CDR3 DNA sequence: TGTGCCAGCAGCGATCCGGGCCTCTACAATGAGCAGTTCTTC. This codes for CASSDPGLYNEQFF.

The V and J genes are TRBV4-1 and TRBJ1-5; D possibly corresponds to TRBD1 (5 bases). The CDR3 covers 17 residues. Germline V CDR1 and CDR2: MGHRA, YSYEKL. The V end was cut by 1 base, the J end by 1 base, with 14 bases between. The CDR3 protein is CASSQARGLLSNQPQHF. The CDR3 DNA reads as TGCGCCAGCAGCCAAGCTCGGGGACTGCTAAGCAATCAGCCCCAGCATTTT.

In this sample, this clonotype turned up a few times. J is TRBJ1-4 and V is TRBV7-2; D uncertain. There are 14 residues in the CDR3. V lost 4 bases to trimming and J lost 8 bases, with 14 bases between them. Germline assignment: CDR1 SGHTA and CDR2 FQGNSA. The CDR3 coding sequence is TGTGCCAGCAGCTCAGGACCGGGCCTGGAAAAACTGTTTTTT. This gives the protein CASSSGPGLEKLFF.